This T cell receptor beta chain was obtained from a study of blood T cell repertoires in COVID-19. As for the study in general: Two negative PCRs, clearance, or symptom resolution had been documented for recovered Cohort 3 donors. Sources were T cells, B-cell-depleted T cells, or PBMCs; the material itself was cDNA or gDNA.

The CDR3 spans 15 residues. Germline CDR1 is SNHLY and CDR2 is FYNNEI. Trimming took off 4 bases at V and 1 base at J, with 12 bases between the two ends. This clone was recorded once. Authors' data handling: The assay estimated nucleated cells by amplifying reference gene primers. Data came from immunoSEQ multiplex PCR; TCRdb stores just in-frame clones and leaves some out. The V and J calls and clone size were taken over from that table, and D and trimming were inferred from the DNA. The table shows under 200,000 clones, with roughly 85% occurring only once. Across under 25 US areas, participants ranged in age from roughly 18 to 95 years.

Sequencing was done on a sample of PBMCs or T cells enriched from blood (not recorded which). The sequence came from a woman between 70 and 85 years old in a cohort exposed to, infected with or recovered from COVID-19 (not recorded which). The chain employs TRBV2 and TRBJ2-3, with D possibly matching TRBD1 (6 bases). CDR3 DNA: TGTGCCAGCAGTGTCACAGGGAAGGGCACAGATACGCAGTATTTT. It yields the protein CASSVTGKGTDTQYF.